These 3 T cell receptor beta chains came from one sample sequenced in a study of T cell clonality in common variable immunodeficiency. Produced via immunoSEQ multiplex PCR; TCRdb's table is partial and in-frame only. Recorded here are more than 35,000 clones, none singletons. The specimen sequenced was peripheral blood mononuclear cells. The receptors here all came from a person between 18 and 75 years old in good health.

In this sample, this clone turned up many times. The CDR3 is cut off 3 residues early in the read; its end comes from the germline J gene. This chain links TRBV4-2 with TRBJ1-2, with 9 bases aligning to TRBD1. Germline V gene data show CDR1 as LGHNA and CDR2 as YNFKEQ. The CDR3 is 14 amino acids. The DNA read from the CDR3 is TGTGCCAGCAGCACCGGGACAGGGAACCAATAC. It yields the protein CASSTGTGNQY. The CDR3 in its entirety is CASSTGTGNQYYTF.

This clone was counted ten times or more. The sequence runs out 3 residues before the end of the CDR3; the remainder is reconstructed from the germline J gene. J is TRBJ2-5 and V is TRBV7-9; D is tentatively TRBD1 or TRBD2 (5 bases each). The CDR3 has 13 amino acids. CDR1 and CDR2 from the germline V gene are SEHNR and FQNEAQ (reference sequence). V was clipped by 8 bases and J by 4 bases, with 14 bases between them. CDR3 DNA, as far as it was read: TGTGCCAGCTCGAGGGGATCTACAGAGACC. Translation: CASSRGSTET. The complete CDR3 protein is CASSRGSTETQYF.

This clone was counted ten times or more. Read data end 3 residues before the CDR3 end; the end is taken from the germline J gene. The V call is TRBV20-1, the J call TRBJ2-7; 10 nucleotides match TRBD2. The ends lost 0 bases at V and 3 bases at J; junction bases unmatched: 8. The CDR3 covers 16 residues. Germline V CDR1 and CDR2: DFQATT, SNEGSKA (reference sequence). The sequenced part of the CDR3 DNA is TGCAGTGCTAGAGATTGCGCTAGCGGGAGTTGCTACGAG. Protein sequence: CSARDCASGSCYE. The complete CDR3 protein is CSARDCASGSCYEQYF.